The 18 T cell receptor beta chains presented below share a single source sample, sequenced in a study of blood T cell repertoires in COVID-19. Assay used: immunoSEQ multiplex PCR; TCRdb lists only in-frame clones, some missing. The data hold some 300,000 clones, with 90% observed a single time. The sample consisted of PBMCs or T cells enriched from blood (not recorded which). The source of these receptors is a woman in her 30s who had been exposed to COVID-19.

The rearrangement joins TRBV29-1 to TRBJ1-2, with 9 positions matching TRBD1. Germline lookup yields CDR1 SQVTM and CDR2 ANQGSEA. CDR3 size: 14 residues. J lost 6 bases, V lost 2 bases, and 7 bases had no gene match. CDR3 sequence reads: CSVELGQGGNGYTF. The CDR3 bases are TGCAGCGTTGAACTGGGACAGGGAGGAAATGGCTACACCTTC.

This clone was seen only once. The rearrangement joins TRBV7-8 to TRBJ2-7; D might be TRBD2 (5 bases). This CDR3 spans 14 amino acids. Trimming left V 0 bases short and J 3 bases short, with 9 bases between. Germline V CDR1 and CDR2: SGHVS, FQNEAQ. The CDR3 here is CASSLADGDYEQYF. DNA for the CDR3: TGTGCCAGCAGCTTAGCTGACGGGGACTACGAGCAGTACTTC.

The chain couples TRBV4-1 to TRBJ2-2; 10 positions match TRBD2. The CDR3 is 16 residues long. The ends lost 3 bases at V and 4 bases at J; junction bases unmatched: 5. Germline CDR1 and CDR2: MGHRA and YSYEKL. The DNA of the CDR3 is TGCGCCAGCAGCCACACCGGGACTAGCGCCACCGGGGAGCTGTTTTTT. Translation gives CASSHTGTSATGELFF.

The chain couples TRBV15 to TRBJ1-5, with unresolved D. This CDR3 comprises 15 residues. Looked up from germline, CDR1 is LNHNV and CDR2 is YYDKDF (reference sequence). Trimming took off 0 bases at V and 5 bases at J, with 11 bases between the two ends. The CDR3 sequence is CATSREARLYQPQHF. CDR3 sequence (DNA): TGTGCCACCAGCAGAGAGGCCCGACTTTATCAGCCCCAGCATTTT.

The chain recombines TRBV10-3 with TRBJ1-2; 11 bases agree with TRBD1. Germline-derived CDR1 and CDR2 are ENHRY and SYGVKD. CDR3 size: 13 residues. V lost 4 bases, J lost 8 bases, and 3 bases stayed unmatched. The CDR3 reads CAISGGQGDGYTF. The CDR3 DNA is TGTGCCATCAGTGGGGGACAGGGGGACGGCTACACCTTC.

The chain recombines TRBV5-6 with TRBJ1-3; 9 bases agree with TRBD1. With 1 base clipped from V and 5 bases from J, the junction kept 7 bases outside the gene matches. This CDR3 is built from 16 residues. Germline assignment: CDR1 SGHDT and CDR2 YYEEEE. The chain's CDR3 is CASSLPPGTGRNTIYF. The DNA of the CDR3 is TGTGCCAGCAGCTTGCCTCCCGGGACAGGGAGAAACACCATATATTTT. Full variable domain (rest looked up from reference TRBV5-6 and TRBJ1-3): DAGVTQSPTHLIKTRGQQVTLRCSPKSGHDTVSWYQQALGQGPQFIFQYYEEEERQRGNFPDRFSGHQFPNYSSELNVNALLLGDSALYLCASSLPPGTGRNTIYFGEGSWLTVV.

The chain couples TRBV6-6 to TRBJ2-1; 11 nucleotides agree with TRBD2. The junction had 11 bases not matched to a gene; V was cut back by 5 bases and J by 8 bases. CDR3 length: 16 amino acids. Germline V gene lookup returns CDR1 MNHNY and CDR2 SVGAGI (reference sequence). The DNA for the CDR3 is TGTGCCAGCAGTCTCCGTGGTAGCGGGGGGGCTGATGAGCAGTTCTTC. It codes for CASSLRGSGGADEQFF.

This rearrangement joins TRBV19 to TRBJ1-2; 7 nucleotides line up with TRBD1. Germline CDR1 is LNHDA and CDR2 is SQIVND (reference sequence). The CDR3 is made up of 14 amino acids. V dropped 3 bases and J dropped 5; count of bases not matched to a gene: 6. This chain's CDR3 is CASSMRDRLYGYTF. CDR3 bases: TGTGCCAGTAGTATGCGGGACAGACTTTATGGCTACACCTTC.

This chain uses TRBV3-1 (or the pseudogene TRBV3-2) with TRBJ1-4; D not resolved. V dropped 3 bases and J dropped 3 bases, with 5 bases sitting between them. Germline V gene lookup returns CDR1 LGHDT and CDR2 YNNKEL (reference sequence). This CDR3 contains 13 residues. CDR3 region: CASSQGSNEKLFF. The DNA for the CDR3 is TGTGCCAGCAGCCAGGGCTCTAATGAAAAACTGTTTTTT.

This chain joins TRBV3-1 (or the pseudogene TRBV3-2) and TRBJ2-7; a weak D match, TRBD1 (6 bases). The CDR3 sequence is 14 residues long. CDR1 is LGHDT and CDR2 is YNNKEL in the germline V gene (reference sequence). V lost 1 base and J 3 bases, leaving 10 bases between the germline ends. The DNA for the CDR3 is TGTGCCAGCAGCCAAGCGGACAGAAACTACGAGCAGTACTTC. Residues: CASSQADRNYEQYF.

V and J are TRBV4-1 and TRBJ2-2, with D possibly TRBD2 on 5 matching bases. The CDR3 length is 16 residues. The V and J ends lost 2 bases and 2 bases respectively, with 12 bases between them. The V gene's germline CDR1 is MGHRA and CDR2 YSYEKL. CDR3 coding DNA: TGCGCCAGCAGCCAACGGACTGGGAGCAACACCGGGGAGCTGTTTTTT. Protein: CASSQRTGSNTGELFF.

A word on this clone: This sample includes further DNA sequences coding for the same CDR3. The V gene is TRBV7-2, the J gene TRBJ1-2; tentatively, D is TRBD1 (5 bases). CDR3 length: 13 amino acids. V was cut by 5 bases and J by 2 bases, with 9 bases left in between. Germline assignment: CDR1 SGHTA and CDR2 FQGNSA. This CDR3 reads CASSPDSNYGYTF. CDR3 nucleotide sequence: TGTGCCAGCAGCCCCGACAGCAACTATGGCTACACCTTC.

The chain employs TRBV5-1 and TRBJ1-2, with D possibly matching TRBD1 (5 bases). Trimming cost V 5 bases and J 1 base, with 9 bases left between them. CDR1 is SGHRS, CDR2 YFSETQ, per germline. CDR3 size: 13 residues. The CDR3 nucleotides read TGCGCCAGCAGACCTGACAGTAACTATGGCTACACCTTC. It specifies CASRPDSNYGYTF.

The CDR3 DNA is TGTGCCAGCAGTCGGCCCACACTAACTGAAGCTTTCTTT. This sequence encodes CASSRPTLTEAFF. The chain has TRBV12-3 or TRBV12-4 and TRBJ1-1; D is unresolved. V dropped 5 bases and J dropped 5 bases, with 12 bases sitting between them. This CDR3 is 13 amino acids long.

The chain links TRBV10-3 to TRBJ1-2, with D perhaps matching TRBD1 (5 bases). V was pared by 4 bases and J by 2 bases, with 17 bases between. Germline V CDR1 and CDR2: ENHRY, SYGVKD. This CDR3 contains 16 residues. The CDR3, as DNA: TGTGCCATCAGTGGCGCAGGGATAAGTTCGAACTATGGCTACACCTTC. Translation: CAISGAGISSNYGYTF.

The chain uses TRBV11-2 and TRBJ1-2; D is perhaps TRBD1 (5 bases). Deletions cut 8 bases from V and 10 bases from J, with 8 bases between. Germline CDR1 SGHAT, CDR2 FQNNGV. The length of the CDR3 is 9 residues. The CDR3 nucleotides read TGTGCCAGCGGGGGGGACTACACCTTC. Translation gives CASGGDYTF.

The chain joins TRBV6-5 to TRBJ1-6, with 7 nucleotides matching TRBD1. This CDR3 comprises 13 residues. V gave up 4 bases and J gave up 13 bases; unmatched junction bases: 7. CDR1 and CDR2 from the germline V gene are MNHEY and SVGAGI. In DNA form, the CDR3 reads TGTGCCAGCAGTTTACAGGGGTTAGGCCCCCTCCACTTT. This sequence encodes CASSLQGLGPLHF.

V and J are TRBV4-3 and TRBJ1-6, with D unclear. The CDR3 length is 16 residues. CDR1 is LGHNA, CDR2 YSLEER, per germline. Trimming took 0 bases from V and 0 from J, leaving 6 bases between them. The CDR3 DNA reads TGCGCCAGCAGCCAAGATTCAGGCTCCTATAATTCACCCCTCCACTTT. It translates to CASSQDSGSYNSPLHF.